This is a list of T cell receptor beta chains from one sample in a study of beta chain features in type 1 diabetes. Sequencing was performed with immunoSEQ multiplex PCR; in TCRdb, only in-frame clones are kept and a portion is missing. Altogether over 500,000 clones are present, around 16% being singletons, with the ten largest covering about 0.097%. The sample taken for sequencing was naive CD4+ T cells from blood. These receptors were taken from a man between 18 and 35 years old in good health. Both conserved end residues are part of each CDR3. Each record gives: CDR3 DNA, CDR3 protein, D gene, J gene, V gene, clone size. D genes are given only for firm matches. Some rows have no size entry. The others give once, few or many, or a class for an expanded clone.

TGCGCCAGCAGCCAAGATGGGTCGGGAACACTCGACGCTTTCTTT | CASSQDGSGTLDAFF | - | TRBJ1-1 | TRBV4-1 | few
TGTGCCAGCAGCTTAATGGGGCCCGGCACAGATACGCAGTATTTT | CASSLMGPGTDTQYF | - | TRBJ2-3 | TRBV7-3 | few
TGTGCCAGCAGCCAAGACCACTACGAGCAGTACTTC | CASSQDHYEQYF | - | TRBJ2-7 | TRBV14 | few
TGTGCCAGCAGCAAAGGTCGAGGGACAGCCCCTCTTTCGAATGAGCAGTTCTTC | CASSKGRGTAPLSNEQFF | - | TRBJ2-1 | TRBV21-1 | -
TGTGCCAGCAGCCCATACCGAGGACAAGGATTAAACATTCAGTACTTC | CASSPYRGQGLNIQYF | - | TRBJ2-4 | TRBV5-4 | few
TGCAGTGCCCAAGGGCAGCCCCAGCATTTT | CSAQGQPQHF | - | TRBJ1-5 | TRBV20-1 | -
TGTGCCATCAGTGAGCTGGTCAGGGGGTATGGCTACACCTTC | CAISELVRGYGYTF | TRBD1 | TRBJ1-2 | TRBV10-3 | few
TGTGCCAGCAGCCCTCAGACAGGGGCGGATCAGCCCCAGCATTTT | CASSPQTGADQPQHF | TRBD1 | TRBJ1-5 | TRBV7-9 | -
TGCGCCAGCAGCTTGGCCGGGACGGCGAACACTGAAGCTTTCTTT | CASSLAGTANTEAFF | - | TRBJ1-1 | TRBV5-1 | -
TGTGCCAGCAGCTTAGCGCTGGGAGGTGTGGAGCAGTACTTC | CASSLALGGVEQYF | - | TRBJ2-7 | TRBV7-2 | few
TGCAGCGTTCGGACTAGCGGAATCCACAATGAGCAGTTCTTC | CSVRTSGIHNEQFF | TRBD2 | TRBJ2-1 | TRBV29-1 | few
TGTGCCAGCAGCCCCGGGACGTCGGCACCCCTCCACTTT | CASSPGTSAPLHF | - | TRBJ1-6 | TRBV9 | -
TGTGCCTGGAGTGTACGGGCGGGGCAGTACTTC | CAWSVRAGQYF | - | TRBJ2-7 | TRBV30 | few
TGTGCCAGCACCCGGAGGGGGGAGCTGTTTTTT | CASTRRGELFF | - | TRBJ2-2 | TRBV5-4 | -
TGTGCCAGCAGCGTCGACCACCTGGGTAGCACCGGGGAGCTGTTTTTT | CASSVDHLGSTGELFF | - | TRBJ2-2 | TRBV7-2 | -
TGTGCCAGCCAGATGGCTTCTAGCAATCAGCCCCAGCATTTT | CASQMASSNQPQHF | - | TRBJ1-5 | TRBV18 | few
TGTGCCATCAGTGACAGGGGGGGGCCGATTGGCTACACCTTC | CAISDRGGPIGYTF | TRBD1 | TRBJ1-2 | TRBV10-3 | few
TGCGCCAGCAGCTTGGAGGGGTTCGGAAACACCATATATTTT | CASSLEGFGNTIYF | - | TRBJ1-3 | TRBV5-1 | -